The present T cell receptor beta chain was sequenced within a study of CD8 T cells in Susac syndrome. Findings of the study overall: Individuals included in the TCR sequencing and HLA analysis were acknowledged by the study to be relatively few in number. In total CD8+ repertoires, more than 15 Susac-specific public clones were found, and 4 or 5 in CD8+ TEMRA repertoires. CD8+ clonal expansion in Susac was maximal in TEMRA cells and in active patients.

Concerning this clonotype itself: Its specificity is unknown.

Random hexamers primed reverse transcription of about 0.5 to 1 ug RNA. One entry per CDR3 protein results from TCRdb running MiXCR on the immunoSEQ multiplex PCR reads. Of 150,000 to 200,000 distinct CDR3 sequences listed, 95% are singletons. The sequence was obtained from a human donor with Susac syndrome. The sequenced sample was CD8+ T cells from PBMCs.

CDR3 nucleotide sequence: TGCGCCAGCAGCCACCAGGGACCGCAGCAGTTCTTC. This sequence encodes CASSHQGPQQFF. The gene calls are TRBV4-1 and TRBJ2-1, with D possibly called TRBD1 or TRBD2 (5 bases each). CDR1 is MGHRA and CDR2 is YSYEKL in the germline V gene. This CDR3 has 12 amino acids. V was trimmed by 3 bases and J by 11 bases, leaving 11 bases between them.